A single T cell receptor beta chain is shown here with its context. No antigen is known for it. Per the germline V gene, CDR1 is SGHTA and CDR2 is FQGNSA. Losses at the gene ends were 5 bases for V and 9 bases for J; bases not matched to a gene: 14. The CDR3 is 16 amino acids. Profiling relied on immunoSEQ multiplex PCR, and the TCRdb table lists in-frame clones only, not all of them. In the table there are about 34,000 clones, about 95% of which are singletons. These data originate in a study of circulating and synovial CD4+ cells in juvenile arthritis. Study-wide points: Circulating pathogenic-like lymphocytes shared a substantially higher fraction of CDR3 sequences with synovium than bulk blood. Bulk blood CD4 repertoires were more diverse than these. Circulating pathogenic-like and bulk T cells looked alike by Vbeta family usage.

The rearrangement links TRBV7-2 to TRBJ2-2; 8 nucleotides agree with TRBD2. The sample was CD4+ T cells from blood. This TCR came from a human donor with juvenile idiopathic arthritis. The CDR3 loop reads CASSPPGLVFLRELFF. CDR3 nucleotides: TGTGCCAGCAGCCCCCCGGGACTAGTGTTTCTTCGGGAGCTGTTTTTT.